These T cell receptor beta chains were read from a single sample in a study of T cell responses to AZD1222 COVID-19 vaccine. Produced via immunoSEQ multiplex PCR; TCRdb's table is partial and in-frame only. The sample includes about 170,000 clones, over 90% of them seen just once. Here the sequenced sample was peripheral blood, taken on day 0 of AZD1222 vaccination. All receptors derive from an adult in good health. The CDR3 runs from the conserved cysteine through the conserved F or W. The D gene is left open where the match is weak. Clone size is stated in some rows and not others, as once, few, many or a class when expanded.

CDR3,DNA,D,V,J,size
CASSSQGPGRAEAFF,TGTGCCAGCAGCTCTCAGGGCCCAGGGAGGGCTGAAGCTTTCTTT,-,TRBV7-2,TRBJ1-1,-
CASTRQANPYEQYF,TGTGCCAGCACCCGGCAGGCGAATCCCTACGAGCAGTACTTC,-,TRBV6-5,TRBJ2-7,-
CASSPDRAYSGNTIYF,TGTGCCAGCAGCCCGGACAGGGCGTACTCTGGAAACACCATATATTTT,TRBD1,TRBV11-2,TRBJ1-3,-
CASSLEGVLGDEQFF,TGTGCCAGCAGCTTAGAAGGAGTTTTAGGAGATGAGCAGTTCTTC,-,TRBV11-3,TRBJ2-1,-
CASSQVASAGAQETQYF,TGTGCCAGCAGCCAGGTCGCTTCCGCAGGGGCCCAAGAGACCCAGTACTTC,-,TRBV3-1/TRBV3-2,TRBJ2-5,-
CASSYPPGGMSSGNTIYF,TGTGCCAGCAGTTACCCCCCGGGGGGTATGAGCTCTGGAAACACCATATATTTT,-,TRBV6-2/TRBV6-3,TRBJ1-3,-
CASSRNSVSGNTIYF,TGTGCCAGCAGCCGTAACAGCGTCTCTGGAAACACCATATATTTT,-,TRBV7-6,TRBJ1-3,-
CASSFMGAGLNTEAFF,TGTGCCAGCAGCTTTATGGGGGCAGGTCTGAACACTGAAGCTTTCTTT,-,TRBV5-4,TRBJ1-1,-
CASSPHNTRTAANYGYTF,TGTGCCAGCAGCCCTCATAATACCCGGACAGCAGCTAACTATGGCTACACCTTC,-,TRBV9,TRBJ1-2,-
CATSRDLGGSGYEQYF,TGTGCCACCAGCAGAGATTTAGGCGGGAGCGGGTACGAGCAGTACTTC,TRBD2,TRBV15,TRBJ2-7,-
CASSIWGAEQPQHF,TGTGCCAGTAGTATATGGGGGGCCGAACAGCCCCAGCATTTT,-,TRBV19,TRBJ1-5,-
CASSQQGMGDYGYTF,TGTGCCAGCAGTCAACAGGGTATGGGCGACTATGGCTACACCTTC,-,TRBV6-4,TRBJ1-2,few
CASSEEGANTGELFF,TGTGCCAGCAGTGAAGAGGGGGCGAACACCGGGGAGCTGTTTTTT,-,TRBV2,TRBJ2-2,-
CASSPAGTGNYNQFF,TGTGCCAGCTCACCAGCCGGGACAGGGAATTACAATCAGTTCTTC,TRBD1,TRBV18,TRBJ2-1,-
CASSLLRQATNYGYTF,TGCGCCAGCAGCTTGTTGAGACAGGCCACTAACTATGGCTACACCTTC,-,TRBV5-1,TRBJ1-2,-
CATSRGDRDPREKLFF,TGTGCCACCAGCAGAGGGGACCGGGACCCGAGGGAAAAACTGTTTTTT,-,TRBV15,TRBJ1-4,-
CASSGTDGSYEQYF,TGTGCCAGCAGCGGAACGGACGGATCCTACGAGCAGTACTTC,-,TRBV5-4,TRBJ2-7,-
CASGDRQEQNYGYTF,TGTGCCAGCGGCGACCGACAGGAACAAAACTATGGCTACACCTTC,-,TRBV6-7,TRBJ1-2,-
CASSVAFSYRADTGELFF,TGTGCCAGCAGCGTCGCTTTTTCTTACAGGGCAGACACCGGGGAGCTGTTTTTT,-,TRBV9,TRBJ2-2,-
CAWSVGNNQPQHF,TGTGCCTGGAGTGTGGGAAACAATCAGCCCCAGCATTTT,-,TRBV30,TRBJ1-5,-
CASSLAGGDHNEKLFF,TGTGCCAGCAGCTTAGCGGGGGGGGATCATAATGAAAAACTGTTTTTT,-,TRBV7-6,TRBJ1-4,-
CASTFQQGYGYTF,TGTGCCAGCACCTTCCAACAGGGGTATGGCTACACCTTC,TRBD1,TRBV6-5,TRBJ1-2,-
CASSPTSGTDSYEQYF,TGTGCCAGCAGCCCAACCTCCGGGACAGACTCCTACGAGCAGTACTTC,TRBD1,TRBV11-2,TRBJ2-7,-
CAWSHNRGSEAFF,TGTGCCTGGAGTCATAACAGGGGATCCGAAGCTTTCTTT,TRBD1,TRBV30,TRBJ1-1,-
CASSDLRQGPQPQHF,TGTGCCAGCAGTGACCTAAGACAGGGGCCTCAGCCCCAGCATTTT,TRBD1,TRBV6-1,TRBJ1-5,-
CASSPTGGSGRDTQYF,TGCGCCAGCAGCCCCACTGGTGGTAGCGGTAGAGATACGCAGTATTTT,-,TRBV5-1,TRBJ2-3,-
CASSPSARETQYF,TGTGCCAGCAGCCCGAGCGCCCGAGAGACCCAGTACTTC,-,TRBV7-9,TRBJ2-5,-